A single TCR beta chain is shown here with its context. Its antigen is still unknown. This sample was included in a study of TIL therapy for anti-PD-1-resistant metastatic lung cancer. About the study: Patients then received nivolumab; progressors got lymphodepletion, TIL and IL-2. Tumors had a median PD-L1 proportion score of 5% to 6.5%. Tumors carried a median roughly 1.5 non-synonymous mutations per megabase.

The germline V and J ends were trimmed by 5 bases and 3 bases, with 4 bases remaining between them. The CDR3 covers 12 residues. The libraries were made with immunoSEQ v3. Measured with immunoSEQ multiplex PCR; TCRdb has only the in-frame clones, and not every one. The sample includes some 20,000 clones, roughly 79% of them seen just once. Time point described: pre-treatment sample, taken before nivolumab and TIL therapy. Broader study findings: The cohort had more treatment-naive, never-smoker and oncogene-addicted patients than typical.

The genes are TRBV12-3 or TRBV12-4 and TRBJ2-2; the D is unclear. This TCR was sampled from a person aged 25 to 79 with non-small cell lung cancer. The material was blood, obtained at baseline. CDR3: CASSHYTGELFF. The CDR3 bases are TGTGCCAGCAGTCACTACACCGGGGAGCTGTTTTTT.